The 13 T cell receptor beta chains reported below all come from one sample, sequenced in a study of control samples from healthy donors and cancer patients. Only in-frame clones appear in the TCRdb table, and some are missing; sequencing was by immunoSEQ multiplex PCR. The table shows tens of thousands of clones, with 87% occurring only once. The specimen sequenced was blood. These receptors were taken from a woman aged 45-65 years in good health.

CDR3 loop: CASSEEAGSWDEQYF. As DNA, the CDR3 is TGTGCCAGCAGTGAAGAGGCAGGGTCTTGGGACGAGCAGTACTTC. The genes are TRBV6-1 and TRBJ2-7; a possible D gene is TRBD1 (5 bases). CDR1 and CDR2 (germline): MNHNS, SASEGT. V was shortened by 1 base and J by 5 bases, with 15 bases between the two germline ends. CDR3 length: 15 amino acids.

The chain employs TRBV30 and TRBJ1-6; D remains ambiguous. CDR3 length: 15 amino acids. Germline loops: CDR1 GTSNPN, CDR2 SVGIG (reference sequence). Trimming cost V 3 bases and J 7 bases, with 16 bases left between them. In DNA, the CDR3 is TGTGCCTGGAGCGCAACAGACGATATAAATTCACCCCTCCACTTT. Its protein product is CAWSATDDINSPLHF. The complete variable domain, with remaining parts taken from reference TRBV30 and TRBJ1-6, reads SQTIHQWPATLVQPVGSPLSLECTVEGTSNPNLYWYRQAAGRGLQLLFYSVGIGQISSEVPQNLSASRPQDRQFILSSKKLLLSDSGFYLCAWSATDDINSPLHFGNGTRLTVT.

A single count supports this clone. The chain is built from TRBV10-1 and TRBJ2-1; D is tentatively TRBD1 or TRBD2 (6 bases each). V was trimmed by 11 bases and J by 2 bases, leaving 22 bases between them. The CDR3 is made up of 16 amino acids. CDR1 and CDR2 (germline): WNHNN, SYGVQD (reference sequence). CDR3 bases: TGCGCCTACCTGGAGGGGGGAGACGGTGCCTACAATGAGCAGTTCTTC. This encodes CAYLEGGDGAYNEQFF.

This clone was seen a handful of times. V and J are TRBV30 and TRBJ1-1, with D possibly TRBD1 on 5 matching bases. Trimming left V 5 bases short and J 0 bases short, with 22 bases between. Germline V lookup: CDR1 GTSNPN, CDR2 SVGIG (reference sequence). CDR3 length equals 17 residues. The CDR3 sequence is CAWQDETVVGLNTEAFF. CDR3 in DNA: TGTGCCTGGCAAGACGAAACAGTAGTGGGGCTGAACACTGAAGCTTTCTTT.

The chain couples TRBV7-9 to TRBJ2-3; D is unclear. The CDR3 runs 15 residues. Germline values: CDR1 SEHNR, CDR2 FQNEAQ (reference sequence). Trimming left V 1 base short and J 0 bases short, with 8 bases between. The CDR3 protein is CASSLGLVSTDTQYF. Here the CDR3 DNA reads TGTGCCAGCAGCTTAGGTCTAGTCAGCACAGATACGCAGTATTTT.

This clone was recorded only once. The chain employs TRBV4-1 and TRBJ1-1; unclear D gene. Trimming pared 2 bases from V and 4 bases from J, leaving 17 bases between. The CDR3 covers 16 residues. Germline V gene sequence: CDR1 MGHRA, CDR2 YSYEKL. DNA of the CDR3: TGCGCCAGCAGCCAAACGACCAGGAAGTGGAGCACTGAAGCTTTCTTT. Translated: CASSQTTRKWSTEAFF.

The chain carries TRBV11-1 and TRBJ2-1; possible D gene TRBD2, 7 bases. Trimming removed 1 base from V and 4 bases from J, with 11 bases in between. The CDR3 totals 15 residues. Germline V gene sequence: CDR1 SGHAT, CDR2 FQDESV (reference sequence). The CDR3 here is CASSLEGGAYNEQFF. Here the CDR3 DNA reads TGTGCCAGCAGCTTAGAGGGGGGGGCATACAATGAGCAGTTCTTC.

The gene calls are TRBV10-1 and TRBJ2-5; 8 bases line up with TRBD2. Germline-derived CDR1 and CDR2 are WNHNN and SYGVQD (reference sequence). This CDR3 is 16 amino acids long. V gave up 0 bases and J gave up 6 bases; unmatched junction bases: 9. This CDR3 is CASSESTGGNWQTQYF. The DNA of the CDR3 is TGCGCCAGCAGTGAGTCGACGGGGGGGAATTGGCAGACCCAGTACTTC.

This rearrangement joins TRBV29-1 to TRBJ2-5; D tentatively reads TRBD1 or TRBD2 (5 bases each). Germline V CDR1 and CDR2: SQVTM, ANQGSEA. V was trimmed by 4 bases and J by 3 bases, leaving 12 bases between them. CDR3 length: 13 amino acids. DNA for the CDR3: TGCAGCGTTGGGGGGAAGGGAGAAGAGACCCAGTACTTC. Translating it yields CSVGGKGEETQYF. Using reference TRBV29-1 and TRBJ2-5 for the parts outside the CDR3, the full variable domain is SAVISQKPSRDICQRGTSLTIQCQVDSQVTMMFWYRQQPGQSLTLIATANQGSEATYESGFVIDKFPISRPNLTFSTLTVSNMSPEDSSIYLCSVGGKGEETQYFGPGTRLLVL.

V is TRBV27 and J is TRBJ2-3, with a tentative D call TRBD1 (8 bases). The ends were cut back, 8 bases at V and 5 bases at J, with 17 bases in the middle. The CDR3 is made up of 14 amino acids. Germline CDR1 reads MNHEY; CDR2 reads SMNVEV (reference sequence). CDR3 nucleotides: TGTGCCAGCCACAGGGGGGGAGTAAGAGATACGCAGTATTTT. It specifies CASHRGGVRDTQYF.

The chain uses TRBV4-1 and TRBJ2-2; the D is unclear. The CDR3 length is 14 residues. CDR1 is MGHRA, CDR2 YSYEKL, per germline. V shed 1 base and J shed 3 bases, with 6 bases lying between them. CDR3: CASSQGQYTGELFF. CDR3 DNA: TGCGCCAGCAGCCAAGGGCAGTACACCGGGGAGCTGTTTTTT.

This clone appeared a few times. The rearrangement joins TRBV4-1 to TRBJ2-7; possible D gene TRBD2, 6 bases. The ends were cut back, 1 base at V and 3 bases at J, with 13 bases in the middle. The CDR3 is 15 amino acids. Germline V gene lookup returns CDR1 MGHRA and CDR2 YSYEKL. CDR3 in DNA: TGCGCCAGCAGCCAAGTTTATGGTAGCGGCTACGAGCAGTACTTC. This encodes CASSQVYGSGYEQYF.

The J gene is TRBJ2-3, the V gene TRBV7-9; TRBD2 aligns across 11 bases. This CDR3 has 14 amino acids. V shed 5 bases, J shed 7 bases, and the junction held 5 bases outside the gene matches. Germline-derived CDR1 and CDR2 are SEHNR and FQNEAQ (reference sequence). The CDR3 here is CASSPGLAVNTQYF. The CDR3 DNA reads TGTGCCAGCAGCCCGGGACTAGCGGTAAATACGCAGTATTTT.